The clone carrying this TCR beta chain occurred once. Its antigen remains unidentified. Profiling relied on immunoSEQ multiplex PCR, and the TCRdb table lists in-frame clones only, not all of them. The sample shows around 130,000 clones, approximately 78% of them seen only once. The data are from a study of radiation and T cells in renal cell carcinoma. Overall study: Nephrectomy followed 15 Gy stereotactic body radiation by 4 weeks. The study, taken as a whole, reports: No pretreatment tumor biopsies were available for baseline clonotypes. Top tumor clonotypes rose in blood 2 weeks post-radiation, then contracted.

Time point meaning: blood 2 weeks post-SBRT. This sample's treatment: 15 Gy SBRT to primary tumor, nephrectomy 4 weeks later. J lost 6 bases, V lost 2 bases, and 8 bases had no gene match. Germline V gene lookup returns CDR1 SGHRS and CDR2 YFSETQ. This CDR3 is built from 15 residues. Source: blood, taken from a patient whose treatment included radiotherapy and nephrectomy. V is TRBV5-1 and J is TRBJ1-1; 9 positions agree with TRBD1. The receptor was derived from a woman aged 60 to 75 with renal cell carcinoma. The CDR3 DNA follows: TGCGCCAGCAGCTTTGATACAGGGGGCTGGCCTGAAGCTTTCTTT. Translation gives CASSFDTGGWPEAFF.